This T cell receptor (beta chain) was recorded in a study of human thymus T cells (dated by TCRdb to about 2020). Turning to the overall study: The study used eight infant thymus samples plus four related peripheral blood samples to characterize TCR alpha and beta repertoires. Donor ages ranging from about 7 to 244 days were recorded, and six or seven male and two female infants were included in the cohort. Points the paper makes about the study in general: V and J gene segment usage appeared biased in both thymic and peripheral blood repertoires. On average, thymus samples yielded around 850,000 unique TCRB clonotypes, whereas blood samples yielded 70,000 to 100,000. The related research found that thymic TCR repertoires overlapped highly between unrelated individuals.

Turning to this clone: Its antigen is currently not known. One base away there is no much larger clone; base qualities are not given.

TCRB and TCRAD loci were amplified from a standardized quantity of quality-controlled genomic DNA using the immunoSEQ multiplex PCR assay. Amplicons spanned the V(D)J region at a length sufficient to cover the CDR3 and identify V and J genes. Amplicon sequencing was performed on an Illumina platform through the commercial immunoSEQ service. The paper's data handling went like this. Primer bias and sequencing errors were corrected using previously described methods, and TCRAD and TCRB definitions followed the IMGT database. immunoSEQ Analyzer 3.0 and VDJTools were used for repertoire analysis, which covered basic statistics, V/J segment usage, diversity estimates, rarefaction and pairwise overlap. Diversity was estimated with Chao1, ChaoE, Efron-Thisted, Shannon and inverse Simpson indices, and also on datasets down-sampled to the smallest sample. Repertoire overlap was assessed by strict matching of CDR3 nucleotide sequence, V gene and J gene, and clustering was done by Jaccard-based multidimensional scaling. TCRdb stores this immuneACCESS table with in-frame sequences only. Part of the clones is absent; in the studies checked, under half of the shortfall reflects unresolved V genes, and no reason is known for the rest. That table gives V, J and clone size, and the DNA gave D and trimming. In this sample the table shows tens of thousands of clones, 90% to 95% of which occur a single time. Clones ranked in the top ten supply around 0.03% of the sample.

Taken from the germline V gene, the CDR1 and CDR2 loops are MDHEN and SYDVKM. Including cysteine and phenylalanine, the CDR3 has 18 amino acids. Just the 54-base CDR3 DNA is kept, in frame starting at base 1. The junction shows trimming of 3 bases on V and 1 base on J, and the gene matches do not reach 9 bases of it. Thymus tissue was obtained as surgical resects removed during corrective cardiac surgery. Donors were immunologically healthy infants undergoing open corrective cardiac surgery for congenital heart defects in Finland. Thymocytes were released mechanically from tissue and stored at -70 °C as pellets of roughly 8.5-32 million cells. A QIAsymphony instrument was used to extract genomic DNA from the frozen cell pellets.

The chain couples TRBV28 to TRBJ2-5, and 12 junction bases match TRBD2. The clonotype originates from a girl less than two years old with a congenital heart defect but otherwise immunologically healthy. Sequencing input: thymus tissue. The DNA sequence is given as TGTGCCAGCAGTTTGAGGGGCCTAGCGGGAGGGCCCCAAGAGACCCAGTACTTC. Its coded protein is CASSLRGLAGGPQETQYF.